Listed below are T cell receptor beta chains from one sample, sequenced in a study of glioma-infiltrating T cells. TCRdb re-called the multiplex PCR reads with MiXCR, one entry per CDR3 protein. The data show 300,000 to 450,000 distinct CDR3 sequences, 41% seen once. The sequencing sample was made of glioma tissue, nonneoplastic brain tissue, or PBMCs (not recorded which). Receptor source: a human donor with low-grade glioma or glioblastoma, undergoing nonglioma brain surgery, or in good health (not recorded which). Each CDR3 is given with its conserved first and last residue. Clone size appears in some rows only: once, few, many, or a class for an expanded clone.

clone_size: -
v_call: TRBV12-3/TRBV12-4
j_call: TRBJ2-1
cdr3_length: 14
cdr3_aa: CASSVDGQSDEQFF

clone_size: few
v_call: TRBV20-1
j_call: TRBJ2-7
cdr3_length: 12
cdr3_aa: CSATEGNYEQYF

clone_size: -
v_call: TRBV3-1
j_call: TRBJ1-1
cdr3_length: 13
cdr3_aa: CASSQPGGTEAFF

clone_size: -
v_call: TRBV18
j_call: TRBJ2-1
cdr3_length: 14
cdr3_aa: CASSPKTSYNEQFF

clone_size: -
v_call: TRBV18
j_call: TRBJ2-4
cdr3_length: 15
cdr3_aa: CASPPTDSPKNIQYF

clone_size: -
v_call: TRBV20-1
j_call: TRBJ1-3
cdr3_length: 15
cdr3_aa: CSARDRRGAGNTIYF

clone_size: -
v_call: TRBV4-2
j_call: TRBJ2-1
cdr3_length: 16
cdr3_aa: CASSQERLRSYNEQFF

clone_size: many
v_call: TRBV6-2/TRBV6-3
j_call: TRBJ2-7
cdr3_length: 17
cdr3_aa: CASRRPSGGGVAYEQYF

clone_size: few
v_call: TRBV6-2/TRBV6-3
j_call: TRBJ2-1
cdr3_length: 13
cdr3_aa: CASSYTGLNEQFF

clone_size: few
v_call: TRBV28
j_call: TRBJ2-3
cdr3_length: 16
cdr3_aa: CASSSLGRIRTDTQYF

clone_size: -
v_call: TRBV4-2
j_call: TRBJ2-3
cdr3_length: 18
cdr3_aa: CASSQGWAKGGPTDTQYF

clone_size: -
v_call: TRBV12-3/TRBV12-4
j_call: TRBJ2-1
cdr3_length: 16
cdr3_aa: CASTLPGQVGYNEQFF

clone_size: few
v_call: TRBV28
j_call: TRBJ1-1
cdr3_length: 15
cdr3_aa: CASSPLQAGNTEAFF

clone_size: many
v_call: TRBV6-1
j_call: TRBJ2-3
cdr3_length: 12
cdr3_aa: CASSQTRDTQYF

clone_size: -
v_call: TRBV7-9
j_call: TRBJ1-2
cdr3_length: 14
cdr3_aa: CASSLLQGSYGYTF

clone_size: many
v_call: TRBV6-1
j_call: TRBJ2-1
cdr3_length: 15
cdr3_aa: CASRRVAGIYNEQFF

clone_size: few
v_call: TRBV7-2
j_call: TRBJ2-1
cdr3_length: 16
cdr3_aa: CASSSSLRDPPNEQFF

clone_size: few
v_call: TRBV7-9
j_call: TRBJ2-1
cdr3_length: 16
cdr3_aa: CASSLEPRTAGNEQFF

clone_size: -
v_call: TRBV4-1
j_call: TRBJ2-3
cdr3_length: 15
cdr3_aa: CASSQDDGVTDTQYF

clone_size: -
v_call: TRBV7-2
j_call: TRBJ2-1
cdr3_length: 14
cdr3_aa: CASSPRTGESEQFF

clone_size: few
v_call: TRBV28
j_call: TRBJ1-4
cdr3_length: 14
cdr3_aa: CASSLDRFDEKLFF

clone_size: -
v_call: TRBV10-3
j_call: TRBJ1-1
cdr3_length: 14
cdr3_aa: CAIRPQGPNTEAFF

clone_size: -
v_call: TRBV7-9
j_call: TRBJ1-2
cdr3_length: 15
cdr3_aa: CASSSSLGRHPGYTF

clone_size: once
v_call: TRBV7-2
j_call: TRBJ2-1
cdr3_length: 15
cdr3_aa: CASSRGGSWSLEQFF

clone_size: -
v_call: TRBV24-1
j_call: TRBJ2-2
cdr3_length: 14
cdr3_aa: CATMTGMNTGELFF

clone_size: many
v_call: TRBV7-2
j_call: TRBJ1-1
cdr3_length: 14
cdr3_aa: CASSPTGGGTEAFF

clone_size: many
v_call: TRBV28
j_call: TRBJ2-1
cdr3_length: 14
cdr3_aa: CASSFATSHNEQFF

clone_size: many
v_call: TRBV6-2/TRBV6-3
j_call: TRBJ2-7
cdr3_length: 12
cdr3_aa: CASSSREREQYF

clone_size: few
v_call: TRBV20-1
j_call: TRBJ1-2
cdr3_length: 14
cdr3_aa: CSAIPGSANYGYTF

clone_size: -
v_call: TRBV14
j_call: TRBJ1-2
cdr3_length: 13
cdr3_aa: CASSPQVYYGYTF

clone_size: -
v_call: TRBV28
j_call: TRBJ2-3
cdr3_length: 16
cdr3_aa: CASSTLAGKPTDTQYF

clone_size: -
v_call: TRBV15
j_call: TRBJ2-7
cdr3_length: 15
cdr3_aa: CATSSTLTGGYEQYF

clone_size: -
v_call: TRBV29-1
j_call: TRBJ2-7
cdr3_length: 13
cdr3_aa: CSVEVGQGAAQYF

clone_size: -
v_call: TRBV6-1
j_call: TRBJ2-7
cdr3_length: 13
cdr3_aa: CASSSTIPYEQYF

clone_size: few
v_call: TRBV5-4
j_call: TRBJ2-3
cdr3_length: 16
cdr3_aa: CASSARTSGITDTQYF

clone_size: few
v_call: TRBV28
j_call: TRBJ1-2
cdr3_length: 13
cdr3_aa: CASSLGEFYGYTF

clone_size: few
v_call: TRBV7-3
j_call: TRBJ2-3
cdr3_length: 15
cdr3_aa: CASSLGAGATDTQYF

clone_size: -
v_call: TRBV10-3
j_call: TRBJ2-7
cdr3_length: 14
cdr3_aa: CAISESVAGHEQYF

clone_size: many
v_call: TRBV6-2/TRBV6-3
j_call: TRBJ1-5
cdr3_length: 16
cdr3_aa: CASSYADRGLRQPQHF

clone_size: few
v_call: TRBV20-1
j_call: TRBJ2-7
cdr3_length: 12
cdr3_aa: CSAGTRTYEQYF

clone_size: -
v_call: TRBV3-1
j_call: TRBJ2-6
cdr3_length: 15
cdr3_aa: CASSQTGVGANVLTF

clone_size: many
v_call: TRBV27
j_call: TRBJ2-7
cdr3_length: 13
cdr3_aa: CASSFGGRYEQYF

clone_size: many
v_call: TRBV27
j_call: TRBJ2-3
cdr3_length: 15
cdr3_aa: CASSLGGGISDTQYF

clone_size: -
v_call: TRBV7-7
j_call: TRBJ2-1
cdr3_length: 13
cdr3_aa: CASSQTGANEQFF

clone_size: -
v_call: TRBV27
j_call: TRBJ2-1
cdr3_length: 14
cdr3_aa: CASSFGLRYGEQFF

clone_size: -
v_call: TRBV27
j_call: TRBJ2-1
cdr3_length: 16
cdr3_aa: CASSLIGFSYYNEQFF

clone_size: few
v_call: TRBV5-4
j_call: TRBJ2-7
cdr3_length: 16
cdr3_aa: CASSPGLGQGVYEQYF

clone_size: -
v_call: TRBV15
j_call: TRBJ2-3
cdr3_length: 18
cdr3_aa: CATSAPLGTGPHTDTQYF

clone_size: -
v_call: TRBV29-1
j_call: TRBJ2-5
cdr3_length: 16
cdr3_aa: CSARGVLAGAVETQYF

clone_size: many
v_call: TRBV4-3
j_call: TRBJ2-3
cdr3_length: 15
cdr3_aa: CASSQGTEAFDTQYF

clone_size: -
v_call: TRBV6-1
j_call: TRBJ1-5
cdr3_length: 15
cdr3_aa: CASSDGDWRNQPQHF